The present entry profiles one TCR beta chain with its context. Its antigen is not yet known. It has no much larger one-base neighbor in the sample; base qualities were not kept. The data originate from a study of early T cells in non-severe SARS-CoV-2 infection (dated by TCRdb to the early 2020s). Broadly, across the study: Because TCR sequencing was done on bulk RNA from unsorted whole blood, the alpha and beta chains could not be paired.

Broad study findings and their caveats: VDJdb matching was skewed toward anti-spike CD8 responses and likely underestimated virus-specific expansions, missing private and CD4 specificities.

The library was prepared using 5' RACE. Data came from a NextSeq 500. In the TCR library protocol, unique molecular identifiers were attached to individual cDNA molecules to correct for PCR bias and sequencing error. Both TCR alpha and beta chains were sequenced, and tight co-correlation was observed between alpha and beta sequence abundances in each sample. The study's processing was this. Decombinator V4 was used to perform V gene, J gene and CDR3 annotation of TCR sequences. Expanded TCRs were defined as changing significantly between any two time points under a Poisson model with p below 0.0001. Abundances of TCRs were expressed as counts per million after normalisation to the total number of TCRs sequenced in each sample. TRAV1-2 paired with TRAJ12, TRAJ20 or TRAJ33 defined MAIT TCRs, while TRAV10 paired with TRAJ18 defined iNKT TCRs. VDJdb, accessed 1 November 2021, was searched for CMV, EBV and SARS-CoV-2 annotated TCRs, excluding TCRs annotated for multiple antigens. Through fastp at Q25 and MiXCR, TCRdb rebuilt clones from the public reads, retaining in-frame beta chains. Entries are consolidated by CDR3 protein sequence, retaining the most common genes and DNA. The V and J calls shown here were made by TCRdb, not taken from the authors' results. Counted in this sample were some 57,000 distinct CDR3 sequences; approximately 8% of them appeared once. About 4% of the sample rests with the top ten.

The study was a case-control design nested within a healthcare worker cohort in London, UK, with weekly nasopharyngeal swab PCR tests and blood sampling. Healthcare workers were recruited between 23 and 31 March 2020, during the week of the UK lockdown, and were followed weekly for up to roughly 15 weeks. From V the trimming removes 8 bases and from J it removes 3 bases, while the gene matches leave 6 bases of the junction unaccounted for. The CDR3 covers 15 residues, taking in both the cysteine and the phenylalanine. Only the CDR3 portion is preserved as DNA: 45 bases, with reading frame beginning at the first base. According to the germline V gene (reference sequence), CDR1 reads MNHNY and CDR2 reads SVGAGI.

The chain employs TRBV6-6 and TRBJ2-3, and TRBD2 matches 12 of the central bases. This TCR was recovered from an adult who was a healthcare worker with PCR-confirmed SARS-CoV-2 infection or an uninfected control (not recorded which). The sample was whole blood. The CDR3: CASLPGTSGTDTQYF. The nucleotides are TGTGCCAGCTTACCCGGGACTAGCGGGACAGATACGCAGTATTTT.